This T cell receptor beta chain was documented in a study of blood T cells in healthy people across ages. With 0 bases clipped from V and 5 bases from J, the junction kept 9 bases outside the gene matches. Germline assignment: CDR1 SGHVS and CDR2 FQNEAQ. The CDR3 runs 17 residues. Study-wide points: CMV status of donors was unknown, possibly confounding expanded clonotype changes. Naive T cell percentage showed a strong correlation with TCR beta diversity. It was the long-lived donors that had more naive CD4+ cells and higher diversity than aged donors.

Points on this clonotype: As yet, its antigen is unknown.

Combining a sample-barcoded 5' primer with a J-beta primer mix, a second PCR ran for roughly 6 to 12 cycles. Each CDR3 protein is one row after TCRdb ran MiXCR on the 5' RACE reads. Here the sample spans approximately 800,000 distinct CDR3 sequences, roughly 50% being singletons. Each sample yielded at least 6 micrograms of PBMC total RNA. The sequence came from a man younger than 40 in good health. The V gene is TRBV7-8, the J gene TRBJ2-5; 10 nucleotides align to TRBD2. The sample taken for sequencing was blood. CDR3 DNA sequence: TGTGCCAGCAGCTTAGCTCGGCTAGCGGGGGACAAGGAGACCCAGTACTTC. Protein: CASSLARLAGDKETQYF.